This T cell receptor (beta chain) stems from a study of T cell changes during pregnancy in multiple sclerosis. Sequenced by immunoSEQ multiplex PCR; TCRdb stores in-frame clones only, minus some. Altogether about 110,000 clones are present, 92% being singletons, with the ten largest covering 1.5%. CDR1 is SNHLY, CDR2 FYNNEI, per germline. The CDR3 covers 15 residues. V shed 5 bases and J shed 0 bases, with 11 bases lying between them. The sample was peripheral blood, taken in the third trimester of pregnancy. The clonotype originates from a female donor with multiple sclerosis, enrolled in a pregnancy study. This chain joins TRBV2 and TRBJ1-5; weak D call: TRBD1 (5 bases). In DNA, the CDR3 is TGTGCCAGCAGTACTGGGGCGTATAGCAATCAGCCCCAGCATTTT. Amino acids: CASSTGAYSNQPQHF.